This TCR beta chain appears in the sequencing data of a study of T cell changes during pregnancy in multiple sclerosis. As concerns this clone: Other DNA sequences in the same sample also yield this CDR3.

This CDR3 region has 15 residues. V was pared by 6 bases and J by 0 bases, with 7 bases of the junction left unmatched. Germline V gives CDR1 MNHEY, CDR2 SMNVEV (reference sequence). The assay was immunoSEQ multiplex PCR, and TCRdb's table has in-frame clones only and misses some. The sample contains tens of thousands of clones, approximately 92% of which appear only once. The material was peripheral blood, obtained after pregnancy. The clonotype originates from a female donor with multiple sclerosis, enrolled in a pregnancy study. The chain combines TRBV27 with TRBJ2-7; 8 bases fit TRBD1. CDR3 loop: CASSPDRANSYEQYF. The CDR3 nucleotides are TGTGCCAGCAGCCCGGACAGGGCTAACTCCTACGAGCAGTACTTC.